This T cell receptor beta chain comes out of a study of T cell responses to AZD1222 COVID-19 vaccine. Trimming left V 1 base short and J 5 bases short, with 15 bases between. Per germline, CDR1 MDHEN and CDR2 SYDVKM. CDR3 length: 16 amino acids. TCRdb's table, derived via immunoSEQ multiplex PCR, lists solely in-frame clones and lacks some. Seen here are 200,000 to 300,000 clones, approximately 95% observed once, and the top ten hold 0.5% to 0.65%. The genes are TRBV28 and TRBJ1-3, with unresolved D. This TCR was recovered from an adult in good health. The source material was peripheral blood, sampled on day 0 of AZD1222 vaccination. The CDR3 protein is CASSLFAPVGRNTIYF. The CDR3 region has the DNA TGTGCCAGCAGTTTATTTGCTCCAGTTGGGAGAAACACCATATATTTT.